This TCR beta chain is from a study of blood T cell repertoires in COVID-19. Background on the study: Italy, Spain and the United States were the sources of the convalescent and acute COVID-19 samples. The analysed material was cDNA or gDNA that came from T cells, B-cell-depleted T cells, or PBMCs.

CDR1 and CDR2 (germline): MDHEN, SYDVKM. The CDR3 loop spans 14 amino acids. Between the trimmed V and J ends, which lost 2 bases and 5 bases, there was a span of 7 bases. Authors' data handling: For nucleated cells, counts were estimated from reference gene primer amplification. Only in-frame clones appear in the TCRdb table, and some are missing; sequencing was by immunoSEQ multiplex PCR. For V, J and clone size, that table is used; D and trimming come from the DNA. Of 100,000 to 120,000 clones listed, over 70% are singletons. Sequencing was done on a sample of peripheral blood. The rearrangement links TRBV28 to TRBJ1-6, with a possible D match to TRBD1 (5 bases). The TCR originated in a man aged 45 to 65 with acute or convalescent COVID-19. The CDR3 spells CASSLGAHNSPLHF. The CDR3, as DNA: TGTGCCAGCAGTTTAGGGGCACATAATTCACCCCTCCACTTT.